This T cell receptor beta chain was recovered during a study of cytomegalovirus exposure and HLA in healthy donors. The germline CDR1 and CDR2 sequences are ENHRY and SYGVKD. The J segment lost 2 bases and the V segment lost 8 bases, leaving 6 bases of the junction unmatched. This CDR3 is 15 amino acids long. It was with 60 Vbeta and 13 Jbeta primers that the PCR ran. Data came from immunoSEQ multiplex PCR; TCRdb stores just in-frame clones and leaves some out. In the table there are about 130,000 clones, 76% of which are singletons. The V and J genes are TRBV10-3 and TRBJ2-6, with 7 bases matching TRBD1. Sequencing was performed on PBMCs. The sequence came from a female donor in good health and CMV-seropositive. CDR3 bases: TGTGCCATCGGGCAAGGACAGGCTGGGGCCAACGTCCTGACTTTC. Its translation: CAIGQGQAGANVLTF.